This T cell receptor (beta chain) was sequenced during a study of shared clonotypes between healthy human individuals. Study details: The plates for each donor numbered three CD4 naive, three CD4 memory, two CD8 naive and one CD8 memory. Study-level results: Clonotype sharing among donors likely depends on sequencing depth. Among non-shared clonotypes, generation probabilities were lower than among those shared by all four donors.

The data were produced by immunoSEQ multiplex PCR, yet TCRdb's version contains in-frame clones alone and is incomplete. Found here are nearly 2 million clones, approximately 94% of them singletons; the top ten hold around 1.2%. Comment on this clone: No antigen is known for it.

Germline CDR1 reads MNHEY; CDR2 reads SMNVEV (reference sequence). V was shortened by 4 bases and J by 4 bases, with 10 bases between the two germline ends. The CDR3 has 13 residues. Selected positively for CCR7 and CD45RO-negative, naive CD8 cells excluded terminally differentiated effector memory CD45RA+ cells. Recent vaccinations or acute infections were absent in the healthy HIV-negative adult donors. The rearrangement joins TRBV27 to TRBJ2-5, with D tentatively TRBD1 (6 bases). The source of this sequence is a man between 18 and 29 years old in good health. Sequences were obtained from naive CD8+ T cells sorted from blood. The CDR3: CASSYNRAETQYF. CDR3 DNA sequence: TGTGCCAGCAGTTATAACAGGGCAGAGACCCAGTACTTC.